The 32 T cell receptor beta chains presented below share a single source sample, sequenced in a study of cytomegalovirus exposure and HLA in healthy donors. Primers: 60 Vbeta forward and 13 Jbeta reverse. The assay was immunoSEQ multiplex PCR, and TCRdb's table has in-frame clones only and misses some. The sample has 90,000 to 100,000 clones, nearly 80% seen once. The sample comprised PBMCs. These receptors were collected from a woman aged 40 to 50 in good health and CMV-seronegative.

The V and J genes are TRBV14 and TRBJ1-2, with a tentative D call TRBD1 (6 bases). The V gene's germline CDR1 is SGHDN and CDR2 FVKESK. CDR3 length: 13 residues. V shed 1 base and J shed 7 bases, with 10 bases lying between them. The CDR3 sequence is CASSQAGQFGYTF. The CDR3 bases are TGTGCCAGCAGCCAAGCAGGACAGTTTGGCTACACCTTC.

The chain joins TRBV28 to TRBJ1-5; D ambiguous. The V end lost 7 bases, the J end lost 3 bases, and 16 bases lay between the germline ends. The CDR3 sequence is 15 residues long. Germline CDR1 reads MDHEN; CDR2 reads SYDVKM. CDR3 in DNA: TGTGCCAGCATTACACCCAAGTCATACAATCAGCCCCAGCATTTT. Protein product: CASITPKSYNQPQHF.

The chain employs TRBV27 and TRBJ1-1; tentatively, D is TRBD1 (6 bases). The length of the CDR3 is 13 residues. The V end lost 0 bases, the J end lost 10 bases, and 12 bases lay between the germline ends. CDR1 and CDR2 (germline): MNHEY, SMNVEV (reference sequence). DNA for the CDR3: TGTGCCAGCAGTTTATCCAGGGGCCCAGGAGCTTTCTTT. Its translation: CASSLSRGPGAFF.

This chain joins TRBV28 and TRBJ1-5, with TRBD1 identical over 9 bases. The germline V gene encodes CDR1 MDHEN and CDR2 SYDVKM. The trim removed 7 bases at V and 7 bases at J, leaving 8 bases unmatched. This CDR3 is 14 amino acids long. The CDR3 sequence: CASTPGTGIQPQHF. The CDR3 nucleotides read TGTGCCAGCACCCCCGGGACAGGGATCCAGCCCCAGCATTTT.

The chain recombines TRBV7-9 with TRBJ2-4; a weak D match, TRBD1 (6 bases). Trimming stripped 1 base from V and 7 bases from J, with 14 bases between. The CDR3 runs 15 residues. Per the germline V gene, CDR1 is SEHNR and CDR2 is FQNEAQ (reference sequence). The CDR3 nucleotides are TGTGCCAGCAGCTTAGAGGGCAGGGGAGAGAACATTCAGTACTTC. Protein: CASSLEGRGENIQYF.

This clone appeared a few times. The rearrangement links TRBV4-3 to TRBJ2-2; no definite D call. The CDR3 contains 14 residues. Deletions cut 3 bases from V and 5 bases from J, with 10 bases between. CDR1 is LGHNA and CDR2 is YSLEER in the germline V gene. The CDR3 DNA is TGCGCCAGCAGCCAGCGCGGAAAGACCGGGGAGCTGTTTTTT. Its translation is CASSQRGKTGELFF.

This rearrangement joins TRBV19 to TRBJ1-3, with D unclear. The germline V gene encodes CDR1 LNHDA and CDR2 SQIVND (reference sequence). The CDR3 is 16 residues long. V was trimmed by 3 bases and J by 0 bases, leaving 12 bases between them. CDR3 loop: CASSMRTSSSGNTIYF. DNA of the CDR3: TGTGCCAGTAGTATGAGGACTTCGAGCTCTGGAAACACCATATATTTT.

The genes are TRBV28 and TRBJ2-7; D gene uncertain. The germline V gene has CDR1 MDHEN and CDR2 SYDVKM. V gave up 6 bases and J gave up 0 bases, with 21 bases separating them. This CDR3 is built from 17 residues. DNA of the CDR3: TGTGCCAGCAGCCTAGAAATTACGGAGAGTTTCTCCTACGAGCAGTACTTC. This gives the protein CASSLEITESFSYEQYF.

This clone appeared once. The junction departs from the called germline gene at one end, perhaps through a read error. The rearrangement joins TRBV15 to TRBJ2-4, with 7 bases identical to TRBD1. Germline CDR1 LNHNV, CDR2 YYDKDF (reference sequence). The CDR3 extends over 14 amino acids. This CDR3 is CAASPRQGRNIQYF. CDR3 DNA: TGTGCCGCCAGTCCTAGACAGGGCCGAAACATTCAGTACTTC.

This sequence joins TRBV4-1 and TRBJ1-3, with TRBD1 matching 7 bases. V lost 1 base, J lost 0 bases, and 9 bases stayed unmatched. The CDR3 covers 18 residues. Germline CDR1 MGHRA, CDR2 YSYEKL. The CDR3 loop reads CASSQGTGLTASGNTIYF. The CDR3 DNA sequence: TGCGCCAGCAGCCAAGGGACAGGACTTACCGCCTCTGGAAACACCATATATTTT.

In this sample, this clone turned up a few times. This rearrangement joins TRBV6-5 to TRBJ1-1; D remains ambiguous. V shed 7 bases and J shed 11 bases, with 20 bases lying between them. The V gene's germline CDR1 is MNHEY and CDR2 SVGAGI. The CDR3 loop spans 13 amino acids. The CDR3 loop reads CASIAGWEGMAFF. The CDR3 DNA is TGTGCCAGCATCGCGGGGTGGGAAGGCATGGCTTTCTTT.

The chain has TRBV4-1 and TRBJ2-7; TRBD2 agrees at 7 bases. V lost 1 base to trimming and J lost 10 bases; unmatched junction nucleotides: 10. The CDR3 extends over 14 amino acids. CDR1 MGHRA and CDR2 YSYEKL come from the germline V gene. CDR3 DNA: TGCGCCAGCAGCCAAGGCAGCGGGATCTCCGCCCAGTACTTC. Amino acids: CASSQGSGISAQYF.

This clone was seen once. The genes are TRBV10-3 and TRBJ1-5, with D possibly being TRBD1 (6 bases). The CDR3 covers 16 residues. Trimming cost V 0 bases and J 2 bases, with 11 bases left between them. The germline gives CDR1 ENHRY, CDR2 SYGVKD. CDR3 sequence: CAISESKRQGNQPQHF. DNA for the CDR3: TGTGCCATCAGTGAGTCGAAAAGACAGGGCAATCAGCCCCAGCATTTT.

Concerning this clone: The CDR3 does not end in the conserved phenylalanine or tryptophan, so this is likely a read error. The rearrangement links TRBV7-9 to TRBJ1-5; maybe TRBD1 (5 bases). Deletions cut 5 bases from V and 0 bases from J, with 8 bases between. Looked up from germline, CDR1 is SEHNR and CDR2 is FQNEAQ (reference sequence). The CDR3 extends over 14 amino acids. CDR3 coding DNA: TGTGCCAGCAGCATCGACAGTAGCAATCAGCCCCAGCATGTT. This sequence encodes CASSIDSSNQPQHV.

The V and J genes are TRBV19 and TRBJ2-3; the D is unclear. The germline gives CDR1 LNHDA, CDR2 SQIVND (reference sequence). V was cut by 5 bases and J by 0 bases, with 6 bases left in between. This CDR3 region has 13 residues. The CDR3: CASSRLSTDTQYF. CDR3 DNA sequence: TGTGCCAGTAGTCGACTGAGCACAGATACGCAGTATTTT.

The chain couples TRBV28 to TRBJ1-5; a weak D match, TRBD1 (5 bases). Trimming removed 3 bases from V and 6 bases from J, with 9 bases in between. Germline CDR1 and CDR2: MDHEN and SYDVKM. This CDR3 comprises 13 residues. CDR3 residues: CASSFRGGQPQHF. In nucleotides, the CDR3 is TGTGCCAGCAGTTTTAGGGGAGGTCAGCCCCAGCATTTT.

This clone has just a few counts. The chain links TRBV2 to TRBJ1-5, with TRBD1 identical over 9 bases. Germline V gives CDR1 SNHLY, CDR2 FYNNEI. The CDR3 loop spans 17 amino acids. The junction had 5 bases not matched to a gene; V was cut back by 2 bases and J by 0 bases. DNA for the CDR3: TGTGCCAGCAGTGAACGGACAGGGGCGAATAGCAATCAGCCCCAGCATTTT. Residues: CASSERTGANSNQPQHF.

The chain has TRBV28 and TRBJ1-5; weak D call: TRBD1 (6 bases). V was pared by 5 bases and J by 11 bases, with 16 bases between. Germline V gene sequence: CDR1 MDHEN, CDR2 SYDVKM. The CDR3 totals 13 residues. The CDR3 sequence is CASSLQGTMAQHF. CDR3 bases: TGTGCCAGCAGTCTACAGGGTACAATGGCCCAGCATTTT.

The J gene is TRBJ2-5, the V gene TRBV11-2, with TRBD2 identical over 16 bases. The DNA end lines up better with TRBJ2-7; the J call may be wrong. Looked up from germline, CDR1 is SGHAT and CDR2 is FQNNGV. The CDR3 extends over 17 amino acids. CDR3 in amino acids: CASSLGGTSGRAYEQYF. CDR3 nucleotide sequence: TGTGCCAGCAGCTTAGGGGGGACTAGCGGGAGGGCCTACGAGCAGTACTTC.

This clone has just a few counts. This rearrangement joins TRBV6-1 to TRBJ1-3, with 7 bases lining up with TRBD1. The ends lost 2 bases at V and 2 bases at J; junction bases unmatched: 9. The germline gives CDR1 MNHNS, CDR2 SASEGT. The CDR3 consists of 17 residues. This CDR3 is CASSEFQGVHTGNTIYF. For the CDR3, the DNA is TGTGCCAGCAGTGAATTCCAGGGGGTACATACTGGAAACACCATATATTTT.

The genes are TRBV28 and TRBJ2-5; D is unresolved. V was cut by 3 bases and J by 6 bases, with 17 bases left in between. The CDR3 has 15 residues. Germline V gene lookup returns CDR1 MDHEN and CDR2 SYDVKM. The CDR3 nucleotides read TGTGCCAGCAGTTTCCCCGGGTCCAAGAGTAAGACCCAGTACTTC. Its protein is CASSFPGSKSKTQYF.

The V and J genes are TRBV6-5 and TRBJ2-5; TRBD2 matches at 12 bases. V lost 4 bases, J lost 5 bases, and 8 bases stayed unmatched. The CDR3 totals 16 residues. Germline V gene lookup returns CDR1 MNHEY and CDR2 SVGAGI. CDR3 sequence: CASSSLRTSGEETQYF. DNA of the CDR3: TGTGCCAGCAGTTCCCTTCGGACTAGCGGGGAGGAGACCCAGTACTTC.

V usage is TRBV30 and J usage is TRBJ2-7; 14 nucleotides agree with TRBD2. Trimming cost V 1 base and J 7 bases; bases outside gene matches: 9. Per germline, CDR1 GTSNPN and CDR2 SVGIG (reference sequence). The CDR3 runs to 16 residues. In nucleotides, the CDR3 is TGTGCCTGGAGTGGACTAGCGGGAGGGAGCTGGGGAGAGCAGTACTTC. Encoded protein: CAWSGLAGGSWGEQYF.

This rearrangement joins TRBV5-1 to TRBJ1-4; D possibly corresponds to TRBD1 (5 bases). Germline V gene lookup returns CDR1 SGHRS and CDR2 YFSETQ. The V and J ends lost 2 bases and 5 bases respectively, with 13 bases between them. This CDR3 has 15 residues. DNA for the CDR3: TGCGCCAGCAGCTTAACCGGGACTCTAAATGAAAAACTGTTTTTT. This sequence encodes CASSLTGTLNEKLFF.

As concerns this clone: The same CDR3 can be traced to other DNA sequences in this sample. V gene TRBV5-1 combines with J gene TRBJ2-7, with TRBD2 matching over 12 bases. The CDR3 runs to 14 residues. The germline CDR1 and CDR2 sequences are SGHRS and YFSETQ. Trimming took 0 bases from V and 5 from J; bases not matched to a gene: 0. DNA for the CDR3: TGCGCCAGCAGCTTGGGGACTAGCGGGGACGAGCAGTACTTC. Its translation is CASSLGTSGDEQYF.

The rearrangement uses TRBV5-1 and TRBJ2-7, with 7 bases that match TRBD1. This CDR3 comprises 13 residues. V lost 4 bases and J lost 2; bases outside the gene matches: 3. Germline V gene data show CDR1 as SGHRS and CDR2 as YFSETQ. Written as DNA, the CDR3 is TGCGCCAGCAGCCCGGGGACAGCCTACGAGCAGTACTTC. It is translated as CASSPGTAYEQYF.

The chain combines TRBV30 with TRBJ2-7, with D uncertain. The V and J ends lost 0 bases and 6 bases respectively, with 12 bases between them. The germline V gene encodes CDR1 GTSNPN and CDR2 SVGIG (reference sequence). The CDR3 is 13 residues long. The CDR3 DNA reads TGTGCCTGGAGTGTAATGGGCTTTGGCGAGCAGTACTTC. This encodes CAWSVMGFGEQYF.

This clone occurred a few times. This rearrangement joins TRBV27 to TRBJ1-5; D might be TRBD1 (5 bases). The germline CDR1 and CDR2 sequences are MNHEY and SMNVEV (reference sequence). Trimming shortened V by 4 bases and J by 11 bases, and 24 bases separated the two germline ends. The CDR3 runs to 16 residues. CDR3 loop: CASSSNSLKGKPSQHF. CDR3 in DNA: TGTGCCAGCAGTTCGAACAGCCTTAAGGGGAAACCATCCCAGCATTTT.

CDR3 loop: CASSLLAAALTGELFF. The CDR3 DNA is TGTGCCAGCAGCTTACTAGCGGCCGCACTCACCGGGGAGCTGTTTTTT. J is TRBJ2-2 and V is TRBV5-6; TRBD2 matches 8 bases. CDR1 and CDR2 (germline): SGHDT, YYEEEE. Trimming at V came to 2 bases and at J to 4 bases, leaving 7 bases not matched to a gene. The CDR3 sequence is 16 residues long. Based on the CDR3 plus reference TRBV5-6 and TRBJ2-2, the full variable domain is DAGVTQSPTHLIKTRGQQVTLRCSPKSGHDTVSWYQQALGQGPQFIFQYYEEEERQRGNFPDRFSGHQFPNYSSELNVNALLLGDSALYLCASSLLAAALTGELFFGEGSRLTVL.

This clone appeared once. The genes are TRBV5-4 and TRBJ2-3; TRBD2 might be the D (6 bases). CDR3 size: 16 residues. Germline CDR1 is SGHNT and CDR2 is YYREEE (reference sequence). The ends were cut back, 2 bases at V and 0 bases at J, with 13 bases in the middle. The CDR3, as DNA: TGTGCCAGCAGCTTACTTACTAGCCCTAGCACAGATACGCAGTATTTT. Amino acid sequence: CASSLLTSPSTDTQYF.

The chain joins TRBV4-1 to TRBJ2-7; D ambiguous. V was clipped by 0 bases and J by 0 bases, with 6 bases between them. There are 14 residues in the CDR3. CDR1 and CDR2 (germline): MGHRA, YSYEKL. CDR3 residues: CASSQERVSYEQYF. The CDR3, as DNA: TGCGCCAGCAGCCAAGAAAGAGTCTCCTACGAGCAGTACTTC.

This CDR3 reads CASSIGGSSPFYEQYF. The DNA of the CDR3 is TGTGCCAGTAGTATAGGAGGAAGCTCCCCCTTTTACGAGCAGTACTTC. The rearrangement joins TRBV19 to TRBJ2-7; D gene uncertain. V dropped 1 base and J dropped 4 bases, with 17 bases sitting between them. The CDR3 length is 16 residues. CDR1 and CDR2 from the germline V gene are LNHDA and SQIVND (reference sequence).